Listed below are T cell receptor beta chains from one sample, sequenced in a study of blood T cell repertoires in COVID-19. Generated by immunoSEQ multiplex PCR, the TCRdb table keeps only in-frame clones and is missing some. The sample includes 85,000 to 110,000 clones, around nine tenths seen only once; the top ten take approximately 3.1%. The sample taken for sequencing was peripheral blood. These receptors all come from a man aged 50-59 years in a cohort sampled during active COVID-19. The CDR3 runs from the conserved cysteine through the conserved F or W. A D gene is named only where the DNA matches it firmly. Clone sizes are given selectively: once, few, many, or a class where the clone is expanded.

D: NA; size: NA; length: 14; V: TRBV9; J: TRBJ1-5; DNA: TGTGCCAGCGGGCCGGGGGGGGTGAATCAGCCCCAGCATTTT; CDR3: CASGPGGVNQPQHF
D: NA; size: few; length: 15; V: TRBV7-9; J: TRBJ1-6; DNA: TGTGCCAGCAGCTCGACAGTCTCAACGGGTTCACCCCTCCACTTT; CDR3: CASSSTVSTGSPLHF
D: NA; size: once; length: 12; V: TRBV7-9; J: TRBJ1-1; DNA: TGTGCCAGCAGCCCAAAGCCAGGGGAAGTTTTCTTT; CDR3: CASSPKPGEVFF
D: TRBD1; size: NA; length: 14; V: TRBV7-2; J: TRBJ2-3; DNA: TGTGCCAGCAGCTGGGACAGGTACACAGATACGCAGTATTTT; CDR3: CASSWDRYTDTQYF
D: NA; size: NA; length: 17; V: TRBV6-1; J: TRBJ1-3; DNA: TGTGCCAGCAGTGAAGCAGAGGGTTGGGGGGCTGGAAACACCATATATTTT; CDR3: CASSEAEGWGAGNTIYF
D: TRBD1; size: NA; length: 18; V: TRBV28; J: TRBJ1-5; DNA: TGTGCCAGCAGTGACCCGGGACAGGGGGCGCCTGGCAATCAGCCCCAGCATTTT; CDR3: CASSDPGQGAPGNQPQHF
D: NA; size: NA; length: 17; V: TRBV3-1/TRBV3-2; J: TRBJ2-1; DNA: TGTGCCAGCAGCCAAGAAGGGGGCGGGGGGCCCCTCGATGAGCAGTTCTTC; CDR3: CASSQEGGGGPLDEQFF
D: TRBD1; size: NA; length: 15; V: TRBV10-3; J: TRBJ2-1; DNA: TGTGCCATCAGTGAGTTTCAGGGGGCCTACAATGAGCAGTTCTTC; CDR3: CAISEFQGAYNEQFF
D: TRBD1; size: NA; length: 13; V: TRBV29-1; J: TRBJ1-5; DNA: TGCAGCGTTGGGGGGACAGATTATCAGCCCCAGCATTTT; CDR3: CSVGGTDYQPQHF
D: TRBD2; size: NA; length: 18; V: TRBV7-2; J: TRBJ2-1; DNA: TGTGCCAGCAGCAACCCCCCACGCACTAGCGGGGGGGCCGATGAGCAGTTCTTC; CDR3: CASSNPPRTSGGADEQFF
D: TRBD2; size: NA; length: 15; V: TRBV6-5; J: TRBJ2-2; DNA: TGTGCCAGTACTTTTAGCGGGGGATCAGGCGGGGAGCTGTTTTTT; CDR3: CASTFSGGSGGELFF
D: TRBD1; size: NA; length: 15; V: TRBV15; J: TRBJ2-4; DNA: TGTGCCACCAGCAGGGGACAGGGGGTCAAAAACATTCAGTACTTC; CDR3: CATSRGQGVKNIQYF
D: NA; size: once; length: 15; V: TRBV7-2; J: TRBJ2-1; DNA: TGTGCCAGCAGCTCAGGACTGGCCCCCTACAATGAGCAGTTCTTC; CDR3: CASSSGLAPYNEQFF
D: TRBD2; size: few; length: 16; V: TRBV27; J: TRBJ2-3; DNA: TGTGCCAGCAGAACAGGGACTAGCGGCAGCACAGATACGCAGTATTTT; CDR3: CASRTGTSGSTDTQYF
D: NA; size: NA; length: 15; V: TRBV3-1/TRBV3-2; J: TRBJ2-3; DNA: TGTGCCAGCAGCCAAGGGACAGCTAGCACAGATACGCAGTATTTT; CDR3: CASSQGTASTDTQYF
D: NA; size: NA; length: 16; V: TRBV5-8; J: TRBJ1-2; DNA: TGTGCCAGCAGCCCTGCGGCACGAGCCTATAACTATGGCTACACCTTC; CDR3: CASSPAARAYNYGYTF
D: NA; size: NA; length: 13; V: TRBV19; J: TRBJ2-7; DNA: TGTGCCAGTAGTATTCCCCCCCTCTACGAGCAGTACTTC; CDR3: CASSIPPLYEQYF
D: TRBD1; size: NA; length: 16; V: TRBV19; J: TRBJ1-1; DNA: TGTGCCAGTAAACTAACAGGGGGTAGAATCGGCACTGAAGCTTTCTTT; CDR3: CASKLTGGRIGTEAFF
D: NA; size: NA; length: 17; V: TRBV5-6; J: TRBJ1-2; DNA: TGTGCCAGCAGCTTGGTGGCAGGACGCGTGGGAGGGTATGGCTACACCTTC; CDR3: CASSLVAGRVGGYGYTF
D: TRBD2; size: NA; length: 15; V: TRBV5-1; J: TRBJ2-3; DNA: TGCGCCAGCCAAGGAACGGGGGGAATCACAGATACGCAGTATTTT; CDR3: CASQGTGGITDTQYF
D: NA; size: few; length: 14; V: TRBV11-2; J: TRBJ1-3; DNA: TGTGCCAGCAGCTTACTGTCCTCTGGAAACACCATATATTTT; CDR3: CASSLLSSGNTIYF
D: TRBD1; size: NA; length: 14; V: TRBV2; J: TRBJ1-1; DNA: TGTGCCAGCAAAGCAGGGGGCCAGAACACTGAAGCTTTCTTT; CDR3: CASKAGGQNTEAFF
D: NA; size: NA; length: 14; V: TRBV10-3; J: TRBJ2-5; DNA: TGTGCCACCAGAGGCCCACTAGAACAAGAGACCCAGTACTTC; CDR3: CATRGPLEQETQYF
D: NA; size: NA; length: 12; V: TRBV6-5; J: TRBJ2-3; DNA: TGTGCCAGCACGGGGTTAGCCGGGACGCAGTATTTT; CDR3: CASTGLAGTQYF
D: NA; size: once; length: 14; V: TRBV3-1/TRBV3-2; J: TRBJ2-5; DNA: TGTGCCAGCAGCCCTGGGGGCTCGCAAGAGACCCAGTACTTC; CDR3: CASSPGGSQETQYF
D: TRBD1; size: NA; length: 13; V: TRBV7-9; J: TRBJ1-1; DNA: TGTGCCAGCAGCTTAGGGACAGGGAATGAAGCTTTCTTT; CDR3: CASSLGTGNEAFF
D: NA; size: once; length: 14; V: TRBV19; J: TRBJ1-1; DNA: TGTGCCAGTAGTAGAACAGGGATGGGCACTGAAGCTTTCTTT; CDR3: CASSRTGMGTEAFF
D: NA; size: NA; length: 13; V: TRBV28; J: TRBJ1-1; DNA: TGTGCCAGCAGTTTAGACTTGAACACTGAAGCTTTCTTT; CDR3: CASSLDLNTEAFF
D: NA; size: NA; length: 14; V: TRBV25-1; J: TRBJ1-2; DNA: TGTGCCAGCAGTGAGGCCGGGTCGGGCTATGGCTACACCTTC; CDR3: CASSEAGSGYGYTF
D: NA; size: NA; length: 16; V: TRBV5-5; J: TRBJ1-1; DNA: TGTGCCAGCAAAACAGGTGCTCTAGGGGTTAACACTGAAGCTTTCTTT; CDR3: CASKTGALGVNTEAFF
D: NA; size: NA; length: 14; V: TRBV5-4; J: TRBJ2-2; DNA: TGTGCCAGCAGCCGGGACACCAACACCGGGGAGCTGTTTTTT; CDR3: CASSRDTNTGELFF
D: NA; size: NA; length: 16; V: TRBV4-1; J: TRBJ1-2; DNA: TGCGCCAGCAGCCAAGACCGACAGGCGAGTAACTATGGCTACACCTTC; CDR3: CASSQDRQASNYGYTF
D: NA; size: NA; length: 15; V: TRBV7-8; J: TRBJ2-1; DNA: TGTGCCAGCAGCTTAATAGGCGGGGAGTACAATGAGCAGTTCTTC; CDR3: CASSLIGGEYNEQFF
D: NA; size: NA; length: 13; V: TRBV19; J: TRBJ2-7; DNA: TGTGCCAGTAGACCTCGGGAACGCTACGAGCAGTACTTC; CDR3: CASRPRERYEQYF
D: NA; size: NA; length: 15; V: TRBV25-1; J: TRBJ2-6; DNA: TGTGCCAGCAGTACCCGGGAGACCGGGGCCAACGTCCTGACTTTC; CDR3: CASSTRETGANVLTF
D: NA; size: few; length: 14; V: TRBV5-1; J: TRBJ2-4; DNA: TGCGCCAGCAGCCCTGGCCAAGCCAAAAACATTCAGTACTTC; CDR3: CASSPGQAKNIQYF
D: NA; size: NA; length: 14; V: TRBV6-5; J: TRBJ1-3; DNA: TGTGCCAGCAGCCCCTATTCCTCTGGAAACACCATATATTTT; CDR3: CASSPYSSGNTIYF
D: NA; size: NA; length: 17; V: TRBV4-2; J: TRBJ2-2; DNA: TGTGCCAGCAGCCAAGCTCAGCGACGTGTGAACACCGGGGAGCTGTTTTTT; CDR3: CASSQAQRRVNTGELFF
D: NA; size: NA; length: 13; V: TRBV7-6; J: TRBJ2-2; DNA: TGTGCCAGCAGCTCACAGGTCGGCGGGGAGCTGTTTTTT; CDR3: CASSSQVGGELFF
D: TRBD2; size: NA; length: 16; V: TRBV4-1; J: TRBJ2-3; DNA: TGCGCCAGCAGCCATTTTGCGGGGGGCCCCACAGATACGCAGTATTTT; CDR3: CASSHFAGGPTDTQYF
D: TRBD1; size: NA; length: 18; V: TRBV19; J: TRBJ1-2; DNA: TGTGCCAGTAGTATAGCTGGGCTTTCCGGGACAGGCATCTATGGCTACACCTTC; CDR3: CASSIAGLSGTGIYGYTF
D: NA; size: NA; length: 13; V: TRBV27; J: TRBJ1-6; DNA: TGTGCTGCCCGGGGGAGTCATAATTCACCCCTCCACTTT; CDR3: CAARGSHNSPLHF
D: NA; size: NA; length: 15; V: TRBV10-3; J: TRBJ2-6; DNA: TGTGCCATCAAAGAGGTAGCGGCTGGGGCCAACGTCCTGACTTTC; CDR3: CAIKEVAAGANVLTF
D: NA; size: NA; length: 16; V: TRBV15; J: TRBJ1-5; DNA: TGTGCCACCAGCAGTCCAGGAAGCGGCCCCAATCAGCCCCAGCATTTT; CDR3: CATSSPGSGPNQPQHF